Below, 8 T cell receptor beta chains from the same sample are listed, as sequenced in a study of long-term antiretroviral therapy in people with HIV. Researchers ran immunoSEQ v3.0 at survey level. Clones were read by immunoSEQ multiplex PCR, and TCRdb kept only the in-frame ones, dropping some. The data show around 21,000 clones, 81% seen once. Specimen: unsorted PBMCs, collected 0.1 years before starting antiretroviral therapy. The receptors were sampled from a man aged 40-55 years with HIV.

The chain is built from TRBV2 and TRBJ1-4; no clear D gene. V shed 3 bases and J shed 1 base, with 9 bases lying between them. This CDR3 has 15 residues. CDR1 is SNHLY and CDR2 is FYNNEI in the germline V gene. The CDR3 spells CASSEFFETNEKLFF. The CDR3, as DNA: TGTGCCAGCAGTGAGTTCTTCGAAACTAATGAAAAACTGTTTTTT.

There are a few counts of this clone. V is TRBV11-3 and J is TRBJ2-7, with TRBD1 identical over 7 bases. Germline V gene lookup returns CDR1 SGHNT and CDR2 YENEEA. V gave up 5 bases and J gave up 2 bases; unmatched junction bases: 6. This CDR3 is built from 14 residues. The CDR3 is CASSMGDSPYEQYF. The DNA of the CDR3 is TGTGCCAGCAGCATGGGGGACAGCCCCTACGAGCAGTACTTC.

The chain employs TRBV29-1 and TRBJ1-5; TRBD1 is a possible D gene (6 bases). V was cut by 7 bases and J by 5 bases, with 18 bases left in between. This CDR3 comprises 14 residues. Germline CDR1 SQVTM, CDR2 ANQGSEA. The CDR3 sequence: CSAAVVGADQPQHF. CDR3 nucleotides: TGCAGCGCCGCGGTGGTGGGGGCGGATCAGCCCCAGCATTTT.

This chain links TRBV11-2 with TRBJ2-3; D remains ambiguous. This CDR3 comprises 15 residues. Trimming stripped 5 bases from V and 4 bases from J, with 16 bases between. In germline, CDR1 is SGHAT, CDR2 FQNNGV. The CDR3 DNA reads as TGTGCCAGCAGCGTACGTACTTCCCTACCAGATACGCAGTATTTT. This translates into CASSVRTSLPDTQYF.

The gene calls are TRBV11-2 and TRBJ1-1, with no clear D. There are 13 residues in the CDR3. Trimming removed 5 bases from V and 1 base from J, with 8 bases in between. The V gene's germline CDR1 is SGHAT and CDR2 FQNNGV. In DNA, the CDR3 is TGTGCCAGCAGCCTCTCCAGGAACACTGAAGCTTTCTTT. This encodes CASSLSRNTEAFF.

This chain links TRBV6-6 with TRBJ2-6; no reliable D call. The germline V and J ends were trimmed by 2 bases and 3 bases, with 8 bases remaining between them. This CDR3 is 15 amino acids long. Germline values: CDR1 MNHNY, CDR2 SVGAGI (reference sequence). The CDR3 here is CASSYVRGGANVLTF. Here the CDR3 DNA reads TGTGCCAGCAGTTACGTCCGAGGTGGGGCCAACGTCCTGACTTTC.

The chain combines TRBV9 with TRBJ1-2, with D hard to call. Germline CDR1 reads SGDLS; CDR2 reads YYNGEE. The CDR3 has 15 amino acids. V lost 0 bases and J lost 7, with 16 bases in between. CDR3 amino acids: CASSVDSQAWRGYTF. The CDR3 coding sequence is TGTGCCAGCAGCGTAGATAGCCAGGCGTGGCGTGGCTACACCTTC.

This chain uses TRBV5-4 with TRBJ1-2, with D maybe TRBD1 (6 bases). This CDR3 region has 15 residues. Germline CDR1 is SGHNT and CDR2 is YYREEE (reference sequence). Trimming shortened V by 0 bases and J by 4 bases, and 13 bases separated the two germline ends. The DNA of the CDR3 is TGTGCCAGCAGCTTGGCCAACAGGGCGGCCTATGGCTACACCTTC. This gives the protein CASSLANRAAYGYTF.